What follows describes a single TCR beta chain. This clonotype was detected only a few times. No antigen is known for it. No base quality information exists; no much larger clone differs at one position. This sample is drawn from a study of post-analysis software for immune sequencing data (dated by TCRdb to about 2015). General notes on the study: Relapsing-remitting, secondary progressive and progressive-relapsing multiple sclerosis were recorded as disease courses, and subtype annotation was lacking for some patients. The patient repertoires were set against under 13 previously published healthy control repertoires from donors whose ages ranged from roughly 6 to 27 years. A subset of samples was prepared in parallel using single-end sample barcoding, then pooled and co-amplified after Illumina adapter ligation.

From the cysteine up to the phenylalanine, the CDR3 has a length of 16 residues. Kept here is only the CDR3 DNA, which spans 48 bases and is read in frame from base 1. Sequences SGHRS (CDR1) and YFSETQ (CDR2) are obtained from the germline V gene. V trim: 2 bases; J trim: 5 bases; unmatched bases: 9. Libraries were built with PCR. TCRdb lists the instrument as Illumina HiSeq 2500. To reduce PCR and sequencing biases, unique molecular identifiers were incorporated into the TCR beta cDNA libraries. Every 1 to 10 million input T cells yielded approximately 500,000 cDNA molecules, meaning each molecule approximated one T cell. The patient libraries were prepared and sequenced using the same protocol as the earlier healthy control dataset. Within a given batch, samples were prepared together, multiplexed and sequenced on the same HiSeq lane. On the authors' methods: Raw barcoded reads were processed with MIGEC, discarding single-read molecular identifier groups before consensus assembly and CDR3 extraction. VDJtools was used for post-analysis of the clonotype tables, with diversity normalized by down-sampling every dataset to the smallest sample size. To correct batch-related cross-sample contamination, repertoire overlap clustering matched CDR3 amino acid sequences but not nucleotide sequences. Through fastp at Q25 and MiXCR, TCRdb rebuilt clones from the public reads, retaining in-frame beta chains. Rows with one shared CDR3 protein collapse into an entry with the most common genes and DNA. The V and J calls and clone size are TCRdb's, not the authors'. The sample data list 160,000 or so distinct CDR3 sequences, and around 36% of these were observed just once. In total, the top ten clones hold around 30% of the sample.

Reading the label with the study, this specimen's time point is: second blood draw from one MS patient after hematopoietic stem cell transplantation. To demonstrate the VDJtools post-analysis software, the study profiled TCR beta repertoires from the peripheral blood of about a dozen young patients with multiple sclerosis. The multiple sclerosis patients were children and adolescents between roughly 6 and 17 years of age. Results the study describes overall, beyond this receptor: Compared with controls, multiple sclerosis patients had significantly lower normalized Chao1 diversity, a finding suggesting substantial peripheral T-cell clonal expansion. The control group was slightly older than the multiple sclerosis patient group. About five TRBV segments, including TRBV5-6, TRBV5-1 and TRBV20-1, were significantly more frequent in patients than controls. Direct clustering with F measure showed strong co-clustering of samples prepared in the same batch, prompting a batch-effect correction.

This receptor was taken from a girl aged 10 to 17 with multiple sclerosis. Donor details come from another sample of the same person, matched by shared clones. Sequences were derived from blood, sampled after autologous hematopoietic stem cell transplantation. This receptor chain uses TRBV5-1 and TRBJ2-3; the central 9 bases match TRBD2. This receptor carries the CDR3 CASSLGLAGSGDTQYF. The bases read TGCGCCAGCAGCTTAGGTCTAGCGGGGTCGGGAGATACGCAGTATTTT.